The rows below give T cell receptor beta chains drawn from one sample of a study of identical twins. Using its own MiXCR run on the 5' RACE reads, TCRdb lists one record per CDR3 protein. The top ten clones hold around 0.9% of a sample with about 520,000 distinct CDR3 sequences, roughly 21% of them seen once. These data were also reused for a study on T cells expressing NK-cell markers.

The sequencing sample was made of CD4+ T cells sorted from blood. The receptors originated from a young woman in good health. CDR3s include the opening cysteine and the closing phenylalanine or tryptophan. A D gene is named only where the DNA matches it firmly. The listing skips clone size in some rows; elsewhere it reads once, few, many or a size class.

TRBV5-5	15	TRBD1	.	TRBJ2-6	CASSYSGGGANVLTF	TGTGCCAGCAGTTACTCAGGGGGAGGGGCCAACGTCCTGACTTTC
TRBV19	16	TRBD1	.	TRBJ2-6	CASRRQGESGANVLTF	TGTGCCAGTAGGCGACAGGGCGAGTCTGGGGCCAACGTCCTGACTTTC
TRBV6-5	17	TRBD2	.	TRBJ2-2	CASSYSFRGANTGELFF	TGTGCCAGCAGTTACTCTTTTCGGGGGGCGAACACCGGGGAGCTGTTTTTT
TRBV20-1	15	.	.	TRBJ2-2	CSASLPGANTGELFF	TGCAGTGCTAGCCTTCCCGGGGCTAACACCGGGGAGCTGTTTTTT
TRBV7-9	15	TRBD2	.	TRBJ2-7	CASSSVAGSLYEQYF	TGTGCCAGCAGTTCTGTAGCGGGATCCCTATACGAGCAGTACTTC
TRBV19	15	.	.	TRBJ2-3	CASTPGRKDADTQYF	TGTGCCAGCACACCGGGACGGAAGGACGCAGATACGCAGTATTTT
TRBV20-1	14	TRBD2	.	TRBJ2-5	CSATTSGAIETQYF	TGCAGTGCTACGACTAGCGGGGCAATAGAGACCCAGTACTTC
TRBV4-3	13	.	few	TRBJ1-2	CASSSMGGDGYTF	TGCGCCAGCAGCTCGATGGGCGGGGACGGCTACACCTTC
TRBV5-1	12	.	few	TRBJ1-2	CASSFDGYGYTF	TGCGCCAGCAGCTTCGACGGCTATGGCTACACCTTC
TRBV6-1	13	.	few	TRBJ2-2	CASSEAMPGELFF	TGTGCCAGCAGTGAAGCGATGCCCGGGGAGCTGTTTTTT
TRBV9	17	.	.	TRBJ1-6	CASSVDGVTRFRSPLHF	TGTGCCAGCAGCGTAGATGGGGTGACGAGATTTCGTTCACCCCTCCACTTT
TRBV12-3/TRBV12-4	14	TRBD1	few	TRBJ1-5	CASTLGQSNQPQHF	TGTGCCAGCACCCTGGGACAGAGCAATCAGCCCCAGCATTTT
TRBV6-1	14	.	few	TRBJ2-7	CATRGTDFAYEQYF	TGTGCCACCAGGGGTACAGATTTCGCCTACGAGCAGTACTTC
TRBV10-3	16	.	many	TRBJ2-7	CAISESDRVASYEQYF	TGTGCCATCAGTGAGTCGGACCGCGTGGCCTCCTACGAGCAGTACTTC
TRBV5-1	15	TRBD2	.	TRBJ2-7	CASSLSGGLSYEQYF	TGCGCCAGCAGCTTGAGCGGGGGTCTCTCCTACGAGCAGTACTTC
TRBV24-1	14	.	few	TRBJ2-1	CATSDEGSHREQFF	TGTGCCACCAGTGACGAAGGGAGCCACCGTGAGCAGTTCTTC
TRBV7-9	14	.	.	TRBJ2-5	CASSLRQKVETQYF	TGTGCCAGCAGCTTAAGACAAAAGGTGGAGACCCAGTACTTC
TRBV12-3/TRBV12-4	13	.	many	TRBJ1-3	CASSFSSGNTIYF	TGTGCCAGCAGTTTCAGCTCTGGAAACACCATATATTTT